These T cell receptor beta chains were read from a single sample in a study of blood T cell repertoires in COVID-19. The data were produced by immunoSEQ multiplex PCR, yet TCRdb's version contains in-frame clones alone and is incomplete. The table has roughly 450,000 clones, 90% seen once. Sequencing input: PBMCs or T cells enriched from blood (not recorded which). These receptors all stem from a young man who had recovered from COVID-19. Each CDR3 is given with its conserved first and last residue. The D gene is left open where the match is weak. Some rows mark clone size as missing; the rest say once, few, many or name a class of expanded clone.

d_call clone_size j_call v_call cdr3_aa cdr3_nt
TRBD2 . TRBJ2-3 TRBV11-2 CASSLRRGGTDTQYF TGTGCCAGCAGCTTGCGGCGGGGGGGCACAGATACGCAGTATTTT
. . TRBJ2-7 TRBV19 CASSIDPSAGSEQYF TGTGCCAGTAGTATAGACCCCTCCGCAGGGTCCGAGCAGTACTTC
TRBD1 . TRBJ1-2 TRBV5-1 CASSPTTGGLDYGYTF TGCGCCAGCAGCCCCACGACAGGGGGCCTTGACTATGGCTACACCTTC
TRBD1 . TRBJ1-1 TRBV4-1 CASSQDRAFEAFF TGCGCCAGCAGCCAGGACAGGGCATTTGAAGCTTTCTTT
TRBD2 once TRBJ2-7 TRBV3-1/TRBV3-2 CASKFGTSAGEQYF TGTGCCAGCAAATTCGGGACTAGCGCGGGCGAGCAGTACTTC
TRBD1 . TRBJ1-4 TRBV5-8 CASSLGTGGTEKLFF TGTGCCAGCAGCCTCGGGACAGGGGGTACTGAAAAACTGTTTTTT
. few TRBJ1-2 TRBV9 CASSQGFRGYTF TGTGCCAGCAGCCAGGGTTTTCGAGGCTACACCTTC
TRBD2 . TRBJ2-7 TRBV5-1 CASSRSGSSYEQYF TGCGCCAGCAGCCGTAGCGGGAGTTCCTACGAGCAGTACTTC
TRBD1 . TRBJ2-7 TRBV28 CASSPPDRADEQYF TGTGCCAGCAGTCCCCCCGACAGGGCGGACGAGCAGTACTTC
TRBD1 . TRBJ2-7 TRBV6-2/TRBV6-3 CASSYQPGQGYEQYF TGTGCCAGCAGTTACCAGCCCGGACAGGGGTACGAGCAGTACTTC
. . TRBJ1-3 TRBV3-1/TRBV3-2 CASSPVGSQSSGNTIYF TGTGCCAGCAGCCCGGTGGGCAGCCAGAGCTCTGGAAACACCATATATTTT
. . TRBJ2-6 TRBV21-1 CASSHRDCLSGANVLTF TGTGCCAGCAGCCATCGGGACTGCCTCTCTGGGGCCAACGTCCTGACTTTC
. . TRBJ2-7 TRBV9 CASSVDPTSYEQYF TGTGCCAGCAGCGTAGACCCTACCTCCTACGAGCAGTACTTC
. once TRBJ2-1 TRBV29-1 CSVVKWPSFEQFF TGCAGCGTCGTGAAATGGCCCTCTTTCGAGCAGTTCTTC
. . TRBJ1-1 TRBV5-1 CASSFEGGGAFF TGCGCCAGCAGCTTCGAGGGAGGTGGAGCTTTCTTT
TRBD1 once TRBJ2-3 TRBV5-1 CASGGTGRSDTQYF TGCGCCAGCGGCGGGACAGGGAGATCGGATACGCAGTATTTT
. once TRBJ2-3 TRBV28 CASSFLSGGTDTQYF TGTGCCAGCAGTTTTTTATCGGGAGGCACAGATACGCAGTATTTT
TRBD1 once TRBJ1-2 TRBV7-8 CASSGLGQDLSNYGYTF TGTGCCAGCAGCGGCCTAGGACAGGATCTTTCTAACTATGGCTACACCTTC
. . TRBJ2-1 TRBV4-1 CASSQVQGLNEQFF TGCGCCAGCAGCCAAGTCCAGGGTCTCAATGAGCAGTTCTTC
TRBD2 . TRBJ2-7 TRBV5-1 CASSNPHTTSAAYEQYF TGCGCCAGCAGCAACCCCCATACCACTAGCGCCGCCTACGAGCAGTACTTC
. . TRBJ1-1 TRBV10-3 CAISGTAMNTEAFF TGTGCCATCAGTGGGACAGCTATGAACACTGAAGCTTTCTTT
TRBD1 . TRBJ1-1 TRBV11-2 CASSWGTGLRTEAFF TGTGCCAGCAGCTGGGGGACAGGGCTTCGCACTGAAGCTTTCTTT
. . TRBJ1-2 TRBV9 CASSEDPRGGYTF TGTGCCAGCAGCGAGGACCCACGGGGAGGCTACACCTTC
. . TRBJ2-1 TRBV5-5 CASSPQYNEQFF TGTGCCAGCAGCCCGCAGTACAATGAGCAGTTCTTC
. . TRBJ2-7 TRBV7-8 CASSFAGYEQYF TGTGCCAGCAGCTTTGCCGGCTACGAGCAGTACTTC
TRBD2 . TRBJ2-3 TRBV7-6 CASSPYSGGGTDTQYF TGTGCCAGCAGCCCCTATAGCGGGGGGGGGACAGATACGCAGTATTTT
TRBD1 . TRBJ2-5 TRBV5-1 CASSEGQGVRETQYF TGCGCCAGCAGCGAGGGACAGGGGGTTAGGGAGACCCAGTACTTC
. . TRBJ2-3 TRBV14 CASRGTRFTDTQYF TGTGCCAGCCGCGGTACTAGATTCACAGATACGCAGTATTTT
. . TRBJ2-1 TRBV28 CASSLLGTSSSYNEQFF TGTGCCAGCAGTTTGCTTGGGACTTCTTCCTCCTACAATGAGCAGTTCTTC
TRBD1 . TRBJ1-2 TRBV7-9 CASSLVGQAYYGYTF TGTGCCAGCAGCTTAGTGGGACAGGCCTACTATGGCTACACCTTC
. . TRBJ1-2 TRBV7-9 CASKQGPGGYTF TGTGCCAGCAAGCAGGGGCCGGGTGGCTACACCTTC
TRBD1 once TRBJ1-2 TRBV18 CASSPPGQGASGYTF TGTGCCAGCTCACCCCCGGGACAGGGGGCTTCGGGCTACACCTTC
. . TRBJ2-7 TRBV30 CAWKVGTYEQYF TGTGCCTGGAAGGTGGGGACATACGAGCAGTACTTC
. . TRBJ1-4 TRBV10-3 CAIGEQDNEKLFF TGTGCCATCGGGGAACAGGATAATGAAAAACTGTTTTTT
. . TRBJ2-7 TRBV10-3 CAISGTVYEQYF TGTGCCATCAGTGGGACAGTATACGAGCAGTACTTC
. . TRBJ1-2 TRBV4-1 CASSQDLAGMVGYTF TGCGCCAGCAGCCAAGATCTGGCAGGGATGGTCGGCTACACCTTC
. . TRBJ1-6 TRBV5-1 CASSLEGGNSPLHF TGCGCCAGCAGCTTGGAGGGAGGTAATTCACCCCTCCACTTT
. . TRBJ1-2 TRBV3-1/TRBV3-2 CASSQVGGYYGYTF TGTGCCAGCAGCCAAGTTGGGGGCTACTATGGCTACACCTTC
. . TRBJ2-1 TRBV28 CASSPGAGNEQFF TGTGCCAGCAGTCCAGGGGCTGGAAATGAGCAGTTCTTC
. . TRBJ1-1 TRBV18 CASSPLRGGGNTEAFF TGTGCCAGCTCACCACTTCGCGGGGGCGGGAACACTGAAGCTTTCTTT
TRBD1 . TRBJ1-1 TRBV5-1 CASSHQQGPLTEAFF TGCGCCAGCAGCCACCAACAGGGGCCACTCACTGAAGCTTTCTTT
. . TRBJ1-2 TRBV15 CATSRVTGANYGYTF TGTGCCACCAGCAGAGTGACAGGAGCCAACTATGGCTACACCTTC
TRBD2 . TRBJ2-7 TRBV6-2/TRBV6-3 CASSSPRIGRTKGGGYEQYF TGTGCCAGCAGTTCCCCGCGGATAGGGAGGACTAAAGGCGGGGGCTACGAGCAGTACTTC
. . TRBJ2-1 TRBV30 CAWLAEYEQFF TGTGCCTGGTTAGCCGAATATGAGCAGTTCTTC
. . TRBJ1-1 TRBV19 CATTGRRVGMNTEAFF TGTGCCACCACTGGGCGGCGGGTCGGCATGAACACTGAAGCTTTCTTT
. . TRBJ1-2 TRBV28 CASSLPLYGYTF TGTGCCAGCAGTTTACCCCTCTATGGCTACACCTTC
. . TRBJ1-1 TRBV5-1 CASSLLFLAEGSGTQRRFAFF TGCGCCAGCAGCTTGCTTTTTCTCGCGGAGGGTTCAGGGACCCAGCGTAGGTTTGCTTTCTTT
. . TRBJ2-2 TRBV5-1 CASSAGQPNTGELFF TGCGCCAGCAGCGCGGGACAGCCGAACACCGGGGAGCTGTTTTTT
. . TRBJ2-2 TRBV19 CASSRKTGNTGELFF TGTGCCAGTAGTAGAAAGACAGGGAACACCGGGGAGCTGTTTTTT
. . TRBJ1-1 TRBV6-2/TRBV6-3 CASSYGQIALRAFF TGTGCCAGCAGTTACGGACAAATTGCGCTTAGAGCTTTCTTT
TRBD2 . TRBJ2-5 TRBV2 CASEREGRETQYF TGTGCCAGCGAGCGGGAGGGCCGGGAGACCCAGTACTTC
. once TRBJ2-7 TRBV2 CASRLTPDIGTYEQYF TGTGCCAGCAGGCTCACTCCGGACATTGGGACCTACGAGCAGTACTTC
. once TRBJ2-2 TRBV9 CASSVVPRGGSGELFF TGTGCCAGCAGCGTAGTCCCAAGGGGGGGTTCCGGGGAGCTGTTTTTT
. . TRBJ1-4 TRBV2 CARRGPNEKLFF TGTGCCAGGCGGGGACCTAATGAAAAACTGTTTTTT
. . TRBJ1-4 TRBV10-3 CAISESGGNEKLFF TGTGCCATCAGTGAGTCGGGAGGGAATGAAAAACTGTTTTTT
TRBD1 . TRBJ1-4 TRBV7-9 CASSLDRGLEKLFF TGTGCCAGCAGCTTAGACAGGGGTTTAGAAAAACTGTTTTTT
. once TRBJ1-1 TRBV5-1 CASSWEGSEAFF TGCGCCAGCAGCTGGGAGGGATCTGAAGCTTTCTTT
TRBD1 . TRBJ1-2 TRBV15 CATSGDRAYGYTF TGTGCCACCAGTGGGGACAGGGCTTATGGCTACACCTTC
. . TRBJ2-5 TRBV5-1 CASSAQDPQETQYF TGCGCCAGCAGCGCACAGGACCCCCAAGAGACCCAGTACTTC
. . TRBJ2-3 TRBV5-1 CASSPYRETDTQYF TGCGCCAGCAGCCCGTACCGGGAGACAGATACGCAGTATTTT